Listed here are 31 T cell receptor beta chains from one sample, sequenced in a study of blood T cells in healthy people across ages. Next came a second PCR, run for roughly 6 to 11 cycles, which used a sample-barcoded 5' primer along with a J-beta primer mix. One entry per CDR3 protein, called by TCRdb with MiXCR from the 5' RACE reads. The sample includes 790,000 or so distinct CDR3 sequences, 46% seen only once; the top ten take less than 20%. The sample was blood. The receptor source for this set is a man older than 75 in good health.

This clonotype was detected a few times. The chain uses TRBV9 and TRBJ2-4, with D perhaps matching TRBD2 (7 bases). The J call may be in error: the DNA end matches TRBJ2-7 better. Germline V gene sequence: CDR1 SGDLS, CDR2 YYNGEE. There are 16 residues in the CDR3. The CDR3 here is CASSVAPGGGAGEQYF. The DNA of the CDR3 is TGTGCCAGCAGCGTAGCCCCCGGTGGGGGGGCTGGCGAGCAGTACTTC.

This clonotype was seen more than once but under ten times. This chain links TRBV12-3 or TRBV12-4 with TRBJ2-2, with TRBD2 matching 12 bases. The CDR3 extends over 15 amino acids. J lost 4 bases, V lost 5 bases, and 2 bases had no gene match. The CDR3 is CASSGLAGLTGELFF. The CDR3 DNA is TGTGCCAGCAGTGGACTAGCGGGACTCACCGGGGAGCTGTTTTTT.

This clonotype showed up just once. The rearrangement uses TRBV7-2 and TRBJ2-3; TRBD2 might be the D (6 bases). Between the trimmed V and J ends, which lost 6 bases and 6 bases, there was a span of 13 bases. CDR1 is SGHTA, CDR2 FQGNSA, per germline. This CDR3 region has 13 residues. Here the CDR3 DNA reads TGTGCCAGCAGTCAAATTGGGGGGGATACGCAGTATTTT. This encodes CASSQIGGDTQYF.

This clonotype turned up a few times. V is TRBV7-3 and J is TRBJ1-1; D may be TRBD1 (6 bases). Looked up from germline, CDR1 is SGHTA and CDR2 is FQGTGA. V lost 2 bases and J 0 bases, leaving 10 bases between the germline ends. CDR3 length equals 15 residues. The CDR3 bases are TGTGCCAGCAGCTTACACGCAGGGGTGAACACTGAAGCTTTCTTT. Translation gives CASSLHAGVNTEAFF.

This clonotype occurred a few times. The chain has TRBV20-1 and TRBJ2-3, with D perhaps TRBD2 (6 bases). Germline loops: CDR1 DFQATT, CDR2 SNEGSKA (reference sequence). V lost 6 bases and J lost 0, with 13 bases in between. This CDR3 is built from 14 residues. The CDR3 region is CSATPGTSTDTQYF. The CDR3 DNA sequence: TGCAGTGCCACACCCGGGACTAGCACAGATACGCAGTATTTT.

The V and J genes are TRBV24-1 and TRBJ2-1, with 16 bases fitting TRBD2. Germline loops: CDR1 KGHDR, CDR2 SFDVKD. CDR3 size: 19 residues. V shed 7 bases, J shed 0 bases, and the junction held 8 bases outside the gene matches. The CDR3: CATSNPGLAGGASYNEQFF. DNA for the CDR3: TGTGCCACCAGCAATCCGGGACTAGCGGGAGGGGCCTCCTACAATGAGCAGTTCTTC.

This chain links TRBV2 with TRBJ1-1, with D maybe TRBD1 (5 bases). This CDR3 comprises 13 residues. The V and J ends lost 7 bases and 6 bases respectively, with 15 bases between them. CDR1 SNHLY and CDR2 FYNNEI come from the germline V gene. CDR3 residues: CASILQPRAEAFF. The CDR3 bases are TGTGCCAGCATCCTTCAACCCAGGGCTGAAGCTTTCTTT.

V usage is TRBV6-5 and J usage is TRBJ1-2; D gene uncertain. V was shortened by 6 bases and J by 7 bases, with 12 bases between the two germline ends. From germline, CDR1 is MNHEY and CDR2 SVGAGI. This CDR3 has 12 residues. The CDR3 nucleotides are TGTGCCAGCAGCTACCCAGGTTCTGGCTACACCTTC. Translated, it gives CASSYPGSGYTF.

The V gene is TRBV6-1, the J gene TRBJ2-7; D possibly matches TRBD1 or TRBD2 (6 bases each). Trimming stripped 4 bases from V and 6 bases from J, with 16 bases between. Germline V gene data show CDR1 as MNHNS and CDR2 as SASEGT. The CDR3 consists of 14 residues. The DNA of the CDR3 is TGTGCCAGCAGTGTTCAGCAGGGGAGGTGCGAGCAGTACTTC. Encoded protein: CASSVQQGRCEQYF.

The CDR3 DNA reads as TGTGCCAGCAGCCCCTCCGCTAGCGGGAGAAGAGATACGCAGTATTTT. It is translated as CASSPSASGRRDTQYF. The chain recombines TRBV7-3 with TRBJ2-3; TRBD2 matches 10 bases. The ends lost 5 bases at V and 5 bases at J; junction bases unmatched: 10. CDR3 length equals 16 residues. Looked up from germline, CDR1 is SGHTA and CDR2 is FQGTGA. The full variable domain, completed using reference TRBV7-3 and TRBJ2-3, is GAGVSQTPSNKVTEKGKYVELRCDPISGHTALYWYRQSLGQGPEFLIYFQGTGAADDSGLPNDRFFAVRPEGSVSTLKIQRTERGDSAVYLCASSPSASGRRDTQYFGPGTRLTVL.

This clonotype came up a few times. This chain connects TRBV18 to TRBJ2-1, with 9 bases identical to TRBD1. Trimming cost V 5 bases and J 2 bases; bases outside gene matches: 10. The CDR3 spans 17 residues. From germline, CDR1 is KGHSH and CDR2 LQKENI. Here the CDR3 reads CASSENSGTGTYNEQFF. CDR3 sequence (DNA): TGTGCCAGCTCAGAAAACTCCGGGACAGGGACCTACAATGAGCAGTTCTTC. The full variable domain, with the rest looked up from reference TRBV18 and TRBJ2-1, is NAGVMQNPRHLVRRRGQEARLRCSPMKGHSHVYWYRQLPEEGLKFMVYLQKENIIDESGMPKERFSAEFPKEGPSILRIQQVVRGDSAAYFCASSENSGTGTYNEQFFGPGTRLTVL.

This clonotype was seen many times. Given a much more abundant clone one base away, this may be a read error. The V gene is TRBV20-1, the J gene TRBJ2-5; TRBD2 matches 8 bases. The CDR3 has 16 amino acids. After removal of 5 bases from V and 11 bases from J, the junction contained 22 bases not matched to a gene. CDR1 is DFQATT and CDR2 is SNEGSKA in the germline V gene (reference sequence). The CDR3 nucleotides are TGCAGTGCTCCCCACAGCACGCGGGAGGTCGAAAATGAGCAGTACTTC. Translating it yields CSAPHSTREVENEQYF.

This clonotype was seen a handful of times. The gene calls are TRBV4-1 and TRBJ1-2; unclear D gene. The CDR3 is 17 residues long. Germline values: CDR1 MGHRA, CDR2 YSYEKL. Between the trimmed V and J ends, which lost 0 bases and 0 bases, there was a span of 14 bases. CDR3 coding DNA: TGCGCCAGCAGCCAAGACCCCCGGCAGTCAGCTAACTATGGCTACACCTTC. Encoded protein: CASSQDPRQSANYGYTF.

This clonotype was recorded many times. The V call is TRBV7-2, the J call TRBJ2-7, with 8 bases lining up with TRBD2. CDR1 and CDR2 from the germline V gene are SGHTA and FQGNSA. The ends lost 5 bases at V and 4 bases at J; junction bases unmatched: 7. This CDR3 has 14 amino acids. CDR3 sequence (DNA): TGTGCCAGCAGCCGGGGGGGTAGCGGTTACGAGCAGTACTTC. It yields the protein CASSRGGSGYEQYF.

The chain links TRBV29-1 to TRBJ1-2; no reliable D call. CDR3 length: 13 residues. V lost 4 bases and J 8 bases, leaving 17 bases between the germline ends. Germline loops: CDR1 SQVTM, CDR2 ANQGSEA. CDR3 sequence reads: CSVAGGYEQGYTF. The DNA for the CDR3 is TGCAGCGTTGCGGGAGGGTACGAGCAGGGCTACACCTTC.

This sequence joins TRBV20-1 and TRBJ2-3, with no clear D. The germline V and J ends were trimmed by 7 bases and 0 bases, with 11 bases remaining between them. The germline V gene encodes CDR1 DFQATT and CDR2 SNEGSKA (reference sequence). The length of the CDR3 is 13 residues. The CDR3 sequence is CSVPGRSTDTQYF. CDR3 DNA: TGCAGTGTTCCGGGCCGGAGCACAGATACGCAGTATTTT.

This clonotype was found many times. The rearrangement uses TRBV12-3 or TRBV12-4 and TRBJ2-3; D remains unclear. With 2 bases removed from V and 6 bases from J, the gap between germline ends came to 9 bases. The CDR3 runs to 13 residues. DNA for the CDR3: TGTGCCAGCAGTTTAACCCCCCTGGATACGCAGTATTTT. As protein: CASSLTPLDTQYF.

The CDR3 DNA reads as TGTGCCAGCAGTGACTCGACAGGGAATCAGCCCCAGCATTTT. Amino acid sequence: CASSDSTGNQPQHF. The chain combines TRBV2 with TRBJ1-5; 7 bases are a match to TRBD1. Trimming removed 3 bases from V and 4 bases from J; junction bases left unmatched: 3. CDR3 length: 14 amino acids. Germline CDR1 reads SNHLY; CDR2 reads FYNNEI. Looking up the rest from reference TRBV2 and TRBJ1-5 gives the full variable domain: EPEVTQTPSHQVTQMGQEVILRCVPISNHLYFYWYRQILGQKVEFLVSFYNNEISEKSEIFDDQFSVERPDGSNFTLKIRSTKLEDSAMYFCASSDSTGNQPQHFGDGTRLSIL.

In the case of this clonotype: This may be a read error: a much more frequent sequence differs by one nucleotide. The chain joins TRBV6-6 to TRBJ2-1; 8 bases are a match to TRBD2. Trimming at V came to 8 bases and at J to 10 bases, leaving 13 bases not matched to a gene. CDR1 is MNHNY, CDR2 SVGAGI, per germline (reference sequence). The length of the CDR3 is 14 residues. CDR3 amino acids: CASGSERESREQFF. For the CDR3, the DNA is TGTGCCAGCGGTTCCGAGCGGGAGAGTCGAGAGCAGTTCTTC.

V and J are TRBV20-1 and TRBJ2-7, with D possibly being TRBD1 or TRBD2 (5 bases each). The J call may be mistaken, given a closer DNA end match to TRBJ2-5. The V gene's germline CDR1 is DFQATT and CDR2 SNEGSKA (reference sequence). The CDR3 runs 14 residues. CDR3 coding DNA: TGCAGTGCTAGAGGAGATACGGGGCTGGAGACCCAGTACTTC. It encodes CSARGDTGLETQYF.

This clonotype was recorded a few times. V and J are TRBV30 and TRBJ2-1; 8 bases agree with TRBD2. Germline V CDR1 and CDR2: GTSNPN, SVGIG (reference sequence). CDR3 length: 15 residues. Unmatched junction bases numbered 13, after V lost 5 bases and J lost 7 bases. CDR3 amino acids: CAWVRTSHLRNEQFF. CDR3 nucleotide sequence: TGTGCCTGGGTACGGACTAGCCACCTTCGGAATGAGCAGTTCTTC.

V is TRBV20-1 and J is TRBJ2-3, with TRBD2 matching 8 bases. The CDR3 consists of 14 residues. With V trimmed by 6 bases and J by 4 bases, 9 bases remained unmatched. The V gene's germline CDR1 is DFQATT and CDR2 SNEGSKA (reference sequence). CDR3 protein: CSAPDGRAADTQYF. The CDR3 DNA reads TGCAGTGCACCCGACGGGAGGGCCGCAGATACGCAGTATTTT.

This clonotype appeared many times. The gene calls are TRBV20-1 and TRBJ1-6; D is perhaps TRBD1 (6 bases). The CDR3 sequence is 12 residues long. Deletions cut 4 bases from V and 9 bases from J, with 10 bases between. CDR1 DFQATT and CDR2 SNEGSKA come from the germline V gene (reference sequence). CDR3 DNA sequence: TGCAGTGCTATACAGGGAGGTTCACCCCTCCACTTT. Translating gives CSAIQGGSPLHF.

This clonotype was found a few times. The chain combines TRBV7-9 with TRBJ2-1; 8 bases are a match to TRBD2. The junction had 3 bases not matched to a gene; V was cut back by 3 bases and J by 8 bases. The CDR3 sequence is 13 residues long. The V gene's germline CDR1 is SEHNR and CDR2 FQNEAQ (reference sequence). The CDR3 DNA reads TGTGCCAGCAGCTTTGCGGGAGGTGATGAGCAGTTCTTC. Translating it yields CASSFAGGDEQFF.

This clonotype came up many times. The V call is TRBV29-1, the J call TRBJ2-7, with 7 bases identical to TRBD2. Germline-derived CDR1 and CDR2 are SQVTM and ANQGSEA. The V and J ends lost 5 bases and 2 bases, in that order; junction bases with no gene match: 9. The CDR3 sequence is 14 residues long. CDR3 in DNA: TGCAGCGTTCAGGGTGCTAGCGGAGCCTACGAGCAGTACTTC. Amino acid sequence: CSVQGASGAYEQYF.

V and J are TRBV3-1 and TRBJ2-1, with TRBD2 matching 9 bases. The V segment lost 0 bases and the J segment 13 bases; nucleotides outside the gene matches: 7. CDR1 is LGHDT and CDR2 is YNNKEL in the germline V gene (reference sequence). This CDR3 is 14 amino acids long. The CDR3 DNA follows: TGTGCCAGCAGCCAAGACGTTGCGGGGGGGCCTCAGTTCTTC. As protein: CASSQDVAGGPQFF.

This chain uses TRBV7-8 with TRBJ2-7; D remains ambiguous. The CDR3 is made up of 14 amino acids. Per the germline V gene, CDR1 is SGHVS and CDR2 is FQNEAQ. The V gene lost 7 bases and the J gene lost 0 bases, with 13 bases spanning the gap. This CDR3 reads CASNQDEHSYEQYF. In DNA, the CDR3 is TGTGCCAGCAATCAAGACGAACACTCCTACGAGCAGTACTTC.

This clonotype came up a few times. The V and J genes are TRBV6-5 and TRBJ2-1; 9 bases fit TRBD2. Per germline, CDR1 MNHEY and CDR2 SVGAGI. CDR3 length: 15 residues. Losses at the gene ends were 6 bases for V and 9 bases for J; bases not matched to a gene: 12. CDR3 region: CASSRSGRGSSEQFF. The CDR3 nucleotides are TGTGCCAGCAGCCGTAGCGGGAGAGGGTCCAGTGAGCAGTTCTTC.

In its sample, this clonotype was seen a few times. The chain links TRBV9 to TRBJ2-3, with 13 bases lining up with TRBD2. The CDR3 contains 18 residues. The V gene's germline CDR1 is SGDLS and CDR2 YYNGEE. After removal of 0 bases from V and 4 bases from J, the junction contained 8 bases not matched to a gene. CDR3 loop: CASSVGTSGSTSADTQYF. The CDR3 DNA follows: TGTGCCAGCAGCGTAGGGACTAGCGGGAGTACCTCCGCAGATACGCAGTATTTT.

V usage is TRBV20-1 and J usage is TRBJ2-7; D could derive from TRBD1 or TRBD2 (5 bases each). CDR1 and CDR2 from the germline V gene are DFQATT and SNEGSKA (reference sequence). There are 13 residues in the CDR3. V was cut by 4 bases and J by 10 bases, with 20 bases left in between. CDR3: CSATLGDNGAQYF. CDR3 DNA: TGCAGTGCTACTCTCGGGGATAACGGGGCCCAGTACTTC.

The chain carries TRBV9 and TRBJ2-7, with 8 bases fitting TRBD2. The junction had 10 bases not matched to a gene; V was cut back by 2 bases and J by 3 bases. This CDR3 region has 16 residues. Germline lookup yields CDR1 SGDLS and CDR2 YYNGEE. The CDR3 sequence is CASSVSAGGISYEQYF. Here the CDR3 DNA reads TGTGCCAGCAGCGTTTCGGCGGGAGGTATTAGCTACGAGCAGTACTTC.